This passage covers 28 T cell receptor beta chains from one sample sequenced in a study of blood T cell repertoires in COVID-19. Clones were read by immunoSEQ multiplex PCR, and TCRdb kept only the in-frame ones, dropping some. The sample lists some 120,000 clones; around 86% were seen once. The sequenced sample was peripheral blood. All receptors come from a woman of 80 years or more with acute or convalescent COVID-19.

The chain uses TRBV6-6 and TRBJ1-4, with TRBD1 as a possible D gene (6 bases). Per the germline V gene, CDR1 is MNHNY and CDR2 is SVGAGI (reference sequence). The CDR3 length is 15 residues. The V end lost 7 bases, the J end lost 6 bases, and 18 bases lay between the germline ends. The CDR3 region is CASNKVGTPDEKLFF. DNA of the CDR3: TGTGCCAGCAACAAGGTCGGGACACCAGATGAAAAACTGTTTTTT.

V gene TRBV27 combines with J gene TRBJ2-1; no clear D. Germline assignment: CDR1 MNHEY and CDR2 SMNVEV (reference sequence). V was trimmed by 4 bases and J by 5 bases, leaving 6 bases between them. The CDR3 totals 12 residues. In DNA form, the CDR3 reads TGTGCCAGCAGTTGGGCCGACAATGAGCAGTTCTTC. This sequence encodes CASSWADNEQFF.

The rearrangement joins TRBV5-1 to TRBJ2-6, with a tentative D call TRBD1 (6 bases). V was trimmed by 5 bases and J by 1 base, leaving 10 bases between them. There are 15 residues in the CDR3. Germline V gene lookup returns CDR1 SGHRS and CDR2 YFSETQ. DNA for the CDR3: TGCGCCAGCAGACGTCAGGGGTCTGGGGCCAACGTCCTGACTTTC. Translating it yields CASRRQGSGANVLTF.

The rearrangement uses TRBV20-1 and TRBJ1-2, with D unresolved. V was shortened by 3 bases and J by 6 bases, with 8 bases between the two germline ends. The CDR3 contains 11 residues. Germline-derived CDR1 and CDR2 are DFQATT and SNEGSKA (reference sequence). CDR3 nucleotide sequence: TGCAGTGCTAGGCTCGGGAATGGCTACACCTTC. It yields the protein CSARLGNGYTF.

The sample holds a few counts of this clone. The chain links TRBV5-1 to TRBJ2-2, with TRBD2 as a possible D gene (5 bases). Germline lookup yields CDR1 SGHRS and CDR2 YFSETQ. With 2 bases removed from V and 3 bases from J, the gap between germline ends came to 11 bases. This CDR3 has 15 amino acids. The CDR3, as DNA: TGCGCCAGCAGCTTCGGGGAGTTGGACACCGGGGAGCTGTTTTTT. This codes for CASSFGELDTGELFF. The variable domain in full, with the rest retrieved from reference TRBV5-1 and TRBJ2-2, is KAGVTQTPRYLIKTRGQQVTLSCSPISGHRSVSWYQQTPGQGLQFLFEYFSETQRNKGNFPGRFSGRQFSNSRSEMNVSTLELGDSALYLCASSFGELDTGELFFGEGSRLTVL.

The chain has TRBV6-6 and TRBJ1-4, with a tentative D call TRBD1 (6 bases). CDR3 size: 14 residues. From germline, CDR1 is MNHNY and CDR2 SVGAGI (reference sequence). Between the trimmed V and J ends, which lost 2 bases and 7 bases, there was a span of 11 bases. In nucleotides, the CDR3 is TGTGCCAGCAGTTACGGCAGGGGTGGTGAAAAACTGTTTTTT. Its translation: CASSYGRGGEKLFF.

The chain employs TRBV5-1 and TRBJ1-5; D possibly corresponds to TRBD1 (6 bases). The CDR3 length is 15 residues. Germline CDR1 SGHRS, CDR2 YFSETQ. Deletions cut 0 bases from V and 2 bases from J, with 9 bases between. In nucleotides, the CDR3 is TGCGCCAGCAGCTTGGGGGCAGGGGGCAATCAGCCCCAGCATTTT. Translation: CASSLGAGGNQPQHF.

CDR3 coding DNA: TGTGCCAGCAGCTTGGTTGCTAGCGGACACGAGCAGTACTTC. This codes for CASSLVASGHEQYF. The rearrangement uses TRBV5-4 and TRBJ2-7; 7 bases fit TRBD2. CDR3 size: 14 residues. Germline-derived CDR1 and CDR2 are SGHNT and YYREEE (reference sequence). V shed 0 bases, J shed 5 bases, and the junction held 5 bases outside the gene matches.

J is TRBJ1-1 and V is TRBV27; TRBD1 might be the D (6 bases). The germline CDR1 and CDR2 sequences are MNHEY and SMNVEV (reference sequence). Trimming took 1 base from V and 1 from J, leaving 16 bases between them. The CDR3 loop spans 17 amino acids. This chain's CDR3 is CASSLYNGGAGNTEAFF. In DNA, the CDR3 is TGTGCCAGCAGTTTATATAATGGGGGGGCGGGGAACACTGAAGCTTTCTTT.

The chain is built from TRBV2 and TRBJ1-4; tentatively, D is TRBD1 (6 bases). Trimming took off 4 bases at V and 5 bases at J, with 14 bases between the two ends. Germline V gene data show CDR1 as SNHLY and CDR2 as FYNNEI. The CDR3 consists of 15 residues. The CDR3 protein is CASSVTGVENEKLFF. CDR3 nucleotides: TGTGCCAGCAGTGTGACAGGCGTGGAAAATGAAAAACTGTTTTTT.

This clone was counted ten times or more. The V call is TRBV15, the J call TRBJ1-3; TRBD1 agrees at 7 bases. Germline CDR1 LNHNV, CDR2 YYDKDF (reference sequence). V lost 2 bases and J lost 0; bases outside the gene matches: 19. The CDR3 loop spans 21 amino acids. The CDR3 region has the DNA TGTGCCACCAGCAGAACCCTGGGACAGCAAGTAGTACGTAACTCTGGAAACACCATATATTTT. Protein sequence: CATSRTLGQQVVRNSGNTIYF.

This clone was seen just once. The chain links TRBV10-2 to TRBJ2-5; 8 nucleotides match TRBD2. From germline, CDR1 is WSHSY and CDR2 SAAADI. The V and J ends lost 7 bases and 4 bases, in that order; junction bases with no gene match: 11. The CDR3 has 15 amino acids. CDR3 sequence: CASTQTGGPRETQYF. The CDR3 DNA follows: TGCGCCAGCACTCAAACGGGGGGGCCGCGAGAGACCCAGTACTTC.

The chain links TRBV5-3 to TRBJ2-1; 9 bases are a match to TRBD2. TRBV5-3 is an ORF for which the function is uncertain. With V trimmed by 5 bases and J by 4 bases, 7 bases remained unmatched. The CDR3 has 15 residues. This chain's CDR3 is CARSRLAEKYNEQFF. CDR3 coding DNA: TGTGCCAGAAGTCGACTAGCGGAAAAATACAATGAGCAGTTCTTC.

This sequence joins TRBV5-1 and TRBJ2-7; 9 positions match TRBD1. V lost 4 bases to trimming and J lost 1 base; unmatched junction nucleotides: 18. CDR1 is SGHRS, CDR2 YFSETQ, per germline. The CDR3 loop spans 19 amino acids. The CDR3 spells CASSTVPGTGLYDSYEQYV. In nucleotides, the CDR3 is TGCGCCAGCAGCACCGTCCCCGGGACAGGGTTATATGATTCCTACGAGCAGTACGTC.

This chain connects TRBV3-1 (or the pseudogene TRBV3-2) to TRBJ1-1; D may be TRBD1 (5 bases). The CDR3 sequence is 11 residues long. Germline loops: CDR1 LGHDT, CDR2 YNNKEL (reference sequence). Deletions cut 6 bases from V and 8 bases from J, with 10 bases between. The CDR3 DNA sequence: TGTGCCAGCAGTACCCCAGGGGAAGCTTTCTTT. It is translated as CASSTPGEAFF.

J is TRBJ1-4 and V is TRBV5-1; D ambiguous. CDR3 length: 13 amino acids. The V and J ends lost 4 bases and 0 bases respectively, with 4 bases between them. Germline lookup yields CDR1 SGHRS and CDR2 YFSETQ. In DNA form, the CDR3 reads TGCGCCAGCAGCCCCGCAACTAATGAAAAACTGTTTTTT. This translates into CASSPATNEKLFF.

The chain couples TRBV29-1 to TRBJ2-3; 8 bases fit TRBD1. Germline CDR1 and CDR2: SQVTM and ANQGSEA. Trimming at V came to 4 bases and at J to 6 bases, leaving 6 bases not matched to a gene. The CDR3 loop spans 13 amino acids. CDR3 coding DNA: TGCAGCGTTGGGACAGGGAAGCGGGATACGCAGTATTTT. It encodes CSVGTGKRDTQYF.

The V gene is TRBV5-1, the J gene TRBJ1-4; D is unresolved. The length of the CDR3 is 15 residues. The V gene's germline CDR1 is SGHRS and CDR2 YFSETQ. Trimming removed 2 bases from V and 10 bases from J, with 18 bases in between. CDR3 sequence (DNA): TGCGCCAGCAGCTTAGGCGGAAGGGAGGATAGAAAACTGTTTTTT. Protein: CASSLGGREDRKLFF.

The CDR3 DNA reads as TGCGCCAGCAGCCAATTGATAGGGGTACAGCCCCAGCATTTT. Encoded protein: CASSQLIGVQPQHF. This chain connects TRBV4-3 to TRBJ1-5, with D possibly being TRBD1 (5 bases). The germline V gene has CDR1 LGHNA and CDR2 YSLEER. CDR3 size: 14 residues. Trimming removed 2 bases at V and 7 bases at J, with 12 bases between.

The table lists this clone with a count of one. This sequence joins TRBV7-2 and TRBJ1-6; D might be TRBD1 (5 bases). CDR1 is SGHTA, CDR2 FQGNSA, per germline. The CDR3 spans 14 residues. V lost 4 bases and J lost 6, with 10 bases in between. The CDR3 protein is CASSWTKINSPLHF. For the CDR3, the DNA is TGTGCCAGCAGCTGGACAAAAATTAATTCACCCCTCCACTTT.

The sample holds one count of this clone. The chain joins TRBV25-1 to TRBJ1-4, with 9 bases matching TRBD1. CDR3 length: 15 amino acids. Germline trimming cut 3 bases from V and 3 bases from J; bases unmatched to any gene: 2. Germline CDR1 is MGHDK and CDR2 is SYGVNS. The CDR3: CASSEDRGSNEKLFF. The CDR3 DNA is TGTGCCAGCAGTGAGGACAGGGGATCTAATGAAAAACTGTTTTTT.

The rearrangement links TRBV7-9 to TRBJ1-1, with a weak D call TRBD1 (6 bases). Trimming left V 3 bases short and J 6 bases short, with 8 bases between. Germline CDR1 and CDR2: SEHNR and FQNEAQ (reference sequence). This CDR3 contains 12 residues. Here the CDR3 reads CASSLAGAEAFF. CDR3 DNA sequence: TGTGCCAGCAGCTTGGCAGGGGCTGAAGCTTTCTTT.

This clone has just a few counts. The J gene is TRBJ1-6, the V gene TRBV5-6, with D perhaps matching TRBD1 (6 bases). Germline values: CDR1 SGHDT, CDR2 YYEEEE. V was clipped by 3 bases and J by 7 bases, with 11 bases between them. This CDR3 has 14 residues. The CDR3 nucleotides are TGTGCCAGCAGCTACAGGGAGAAGAATTCACCCCTCCACTTT. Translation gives CASSYREKNSPLHF.

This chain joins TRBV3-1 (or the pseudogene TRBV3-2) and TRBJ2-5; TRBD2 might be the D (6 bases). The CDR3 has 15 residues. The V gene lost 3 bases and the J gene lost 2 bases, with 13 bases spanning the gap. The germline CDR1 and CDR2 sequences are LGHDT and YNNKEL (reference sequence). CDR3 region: CASSQEPGDQETQYF. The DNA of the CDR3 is TGTGCCAGCAGCCAGGAACCGGGAGATCAAGAGACCCAGTACTTC.

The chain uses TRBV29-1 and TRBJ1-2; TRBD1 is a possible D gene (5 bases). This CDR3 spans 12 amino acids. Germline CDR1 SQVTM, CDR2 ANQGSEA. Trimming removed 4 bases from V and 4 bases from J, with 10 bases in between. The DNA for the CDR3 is TGCAGCGTTGTGGGGCAGATCTATGGCTACACCTTC. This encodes CSVVGQIYGYTF. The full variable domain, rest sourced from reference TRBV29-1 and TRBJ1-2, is SAVISQKPSRDICQRGTSLTIQCQVDSQVTMMFWYRQQPGQSLTLIATANQGSEATYESGFVIDKFPISRPNLTFSTLTVSNMSPEDSSIYLCSVVGQIYGYTFGSGTRLTVV.

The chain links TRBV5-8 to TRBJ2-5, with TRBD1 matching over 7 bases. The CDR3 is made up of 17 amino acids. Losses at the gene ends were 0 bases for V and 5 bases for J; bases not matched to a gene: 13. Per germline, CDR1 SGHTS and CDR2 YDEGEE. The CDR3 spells CASSLGVFTGTAETQYF. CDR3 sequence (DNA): TGTGCCAGCAGCTTGGGTGTCTTCACCGGGACAGCGGAGACCCAGTACTTC.

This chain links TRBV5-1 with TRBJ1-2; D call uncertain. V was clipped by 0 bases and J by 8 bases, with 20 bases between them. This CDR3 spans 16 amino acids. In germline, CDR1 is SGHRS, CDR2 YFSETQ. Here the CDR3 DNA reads TGCGCCAGCAGCTTGGCCTCGACGGCCGGGCCGGGGGGCTACACCTTC. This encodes CASSLASTAGPGGYTF. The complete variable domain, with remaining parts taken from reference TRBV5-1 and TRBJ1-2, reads KAGVTQTPRYLIKTRGQQVTLSCSPISGHRSVSWYQQTPGQGLQFLFEYFSETQRNKGNFPGRFSGRQFSNSRSEMNVSTLELGDSALYLCASSLASTAGPGGYTFGSGTRLTVV.

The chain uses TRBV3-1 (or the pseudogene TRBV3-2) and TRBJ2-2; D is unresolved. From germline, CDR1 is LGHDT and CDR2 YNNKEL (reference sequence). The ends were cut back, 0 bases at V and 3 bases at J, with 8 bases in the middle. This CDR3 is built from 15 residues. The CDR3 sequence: CASSQDLLHTGELFF. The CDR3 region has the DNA TGTGCCAGCAGCCAAGATCTACTACACACCGGGGAGCTGTTTTTT.